This TCR beta chain was found in a study of T cell responses to AZD1222 COVID-19 vaccine (dated by TCRdb to the early 2020s). Regarding the study in general: AZD1222 recipients whose second dose came at about 4 weeks and those whose second dose came at about 12 weeks were combined into one group, since spike-specific TCR depth and breadth did not differ between the two schedules. TCR sequencing was performed for about 250 trial participants, of whom approximately 200 were given two doses of AZD1222 and around 26 were given two doses of MenACWY control vaccine. Enrollment into the trials was organized by age into subgroups of 18-55, 56-69 and 70-plus years, and those subgroups contained roughly 140, 27 and 60 TCR-sequenced participants, respectively.

General study outcomes and caveats: Vaccine-associated CD4 TCRs spanned the whole spike protein, with dominant responses in regions 160-218 and 743-854. Conclusions about previously exposed vaccinees were limited because only five to seven AZD1222 recipients were SARS-CoV-2 seropositive at baseline. A significant rise in spike-specific TCR breadth and depth was observed after two AZD1222 doses relative to day 0 and relative to MenACWY recipients. Participants were mostly white British, with more females than males. The authors suggested clonal diversity may have been underestimated. Because no samples from the day 14 peak response were available, repertoires could be characterized only after the peak T cell response. Nearly half of unique spike-specific TCRs reportedly recognized epitopes outside regions mutated in the B.1.351 and B.1.1.7 variants. In the small 56-69-year group, the increase in depth fell short of significance, most likely because of low power.

Turning to this clone: Its antigen remains unidentified. Per-nucleotide qualities are absent, and no much larger clonotype sits a single base away.

CDR1 and CDR2, per the germline V gene, are SNHLY and FYNNEI. V gives up 6 bases and J gives up 0 bases, and the segment between their germline ends measures 3 bases. Including cysteine and phenylalanine, the CDR3 has 13 amino acids. The DNA shown is the 39-base CDR3, in frame from base 1. In the paper's terms, the time point label means: baseline before first vaccination. Samples from vaccinated people were obtained from the UK trials COV001 and COV002, which included a single-blind randomized controlled phase 2/3 trial of AZD1222 (ChAdOx1 nCoV-19) in healthy adults. For TCRbeta chain sequencing, PBMC samples were collected from trial participants at day 0 and at day 28 after the second dose. The CDR3 regions of human TCRbeta chains were analyzed by immunosequencing. Per the source publication's procedure: Repertoire TCRs were matched against a reference library of SARS-CoV-2-specific TCRs generated with the MIRA antigen-specificity platform. Breadth meant the fraction of unique TCRs that were SARS-CoV-2-associated, whereas depth meant the fraction of total T cells that were SARS-CoV-2-associated. Using the MIRA data, each spike-specific TCR was assigned both to the spike region to which the TCR was reactive and to a CD4 or CD8 class. Log10-transformed breadth and depth values were compared by one-way ANOVA with Sidak's multiple comparisons tests. TCRdb took this table from immuneACCESS and kept in-frame rearrangements with V and J called. Such tables lack part of the clones; where checked against another copy, unresolved V genes explain under half of the gap, and the rest is unexplained. V and J calls plus clone size are reproduced from that table; the DNA served to infer D and trimming. The sample yields more than 140,000 clones; around 91% were counted once. Jointly, the top ten make up about 5.3% of the sample.

Rearrangement joined TRBV2 to TRBJ2-6; the D gene lacks a confident call. The TCR comes from an adult in good health. This specimen was peripheral blood, taken on day 0 of AZD1222 vaccination. The DNA sequence is given as TGTGCCAGCAGAGCCTCTGGGGCCAACGTCCTGACTTTC. Its amino acids are CASRASGANVLTF.